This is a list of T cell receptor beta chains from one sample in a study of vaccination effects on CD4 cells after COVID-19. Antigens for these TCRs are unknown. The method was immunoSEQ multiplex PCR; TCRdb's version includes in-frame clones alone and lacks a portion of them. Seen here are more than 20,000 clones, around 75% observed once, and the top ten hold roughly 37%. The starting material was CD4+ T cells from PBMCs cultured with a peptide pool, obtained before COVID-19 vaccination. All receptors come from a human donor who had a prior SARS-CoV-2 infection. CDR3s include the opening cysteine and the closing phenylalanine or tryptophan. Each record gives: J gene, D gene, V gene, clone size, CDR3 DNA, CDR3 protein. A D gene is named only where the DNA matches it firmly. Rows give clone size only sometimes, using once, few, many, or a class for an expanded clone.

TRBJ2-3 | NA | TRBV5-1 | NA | TGCGCCAGCAGCTTGAATTTCGGGGGTAGCACAGATACGCAGTATTTT | CASSLNFGGSTDTQYF
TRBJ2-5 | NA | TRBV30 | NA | TGTGCCTGGAGTGAAGCAGAAGAGACCCAGTACTTC | CAWSEAEETQYF
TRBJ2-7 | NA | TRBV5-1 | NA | TGCGCCAGCAGCTCACAGGGTTTAAGCTCCTACGAGCAGTACTTC | CASSSQGLSSYEQYF
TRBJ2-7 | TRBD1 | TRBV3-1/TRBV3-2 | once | TGTGCCAGCAGCCTTTCGGGACAGGGGGACTACGAGCAGTACTTC | CASSLSGQGDYEQYF
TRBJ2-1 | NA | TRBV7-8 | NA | TGTGCCAGCAGCTTACTAGCAGGGCATGAGCAGTTCTTC | CASSLLAGHEQFF
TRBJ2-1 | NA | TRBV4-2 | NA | TGTGCCAGCAGCCCCAGTGAAAGCTCCTACAATGAGCAGTTCTTC | CASSPSESSYNEQFF
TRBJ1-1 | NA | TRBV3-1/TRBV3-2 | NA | TGTGCCAGCAGCCTACAGGGTGGTGATACTGAAGCTTTCTTT | CASSLQGGDTEAFF
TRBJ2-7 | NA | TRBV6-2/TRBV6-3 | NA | TGTGCCAGCAGTTACGGGGGCCGGGAGGTCACCTACGAGCAGTACTTC | CASSYGGREVTYEQYF
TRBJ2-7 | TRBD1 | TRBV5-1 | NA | TGCGCCAGCAGCCGACGGGACAGGGTCCCCGAGCAGTACTTC | CASSRRDRVPEQYF
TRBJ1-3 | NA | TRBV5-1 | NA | TGCGCCAGCAGCTTGGGCCCGGGGGGCCTTGGAAACACCATATATTTT | CASSLGPGGLGNTIYF
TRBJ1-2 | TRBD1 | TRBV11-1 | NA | TGTGCCAGCAGCCAACGGGACAGCTATGGCTACACCTTC | CASSQRDSYGYTF
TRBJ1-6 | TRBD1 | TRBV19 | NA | TGTGCCAGTAGTAGGAGGACAGGGGGCTATAATTCACCCCTCCACTTT | CASSRRTGGYNSPLHF
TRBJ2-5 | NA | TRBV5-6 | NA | TGTGCCAGCAGCGGTTTGGTGGCTGGGGTGGACCCGAGGGGAGAGACCCAGTACTTC | CASSGLVAGVDPRGETQYF
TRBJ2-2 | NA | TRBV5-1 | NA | TGCGCCAGCAGCTTTGGAGGGCCGAACACCGGGGAGCTGTTTTTT | CASSFGGPNTGELFF
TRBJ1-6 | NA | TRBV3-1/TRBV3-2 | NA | TGTGCCAGCAGCCAGACAGGTTCTGATTCACCCCTCCACTTT | CASSQTGSDSPLHF
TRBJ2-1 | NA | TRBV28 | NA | TGTGCCAGCAGGACAGGAGGCGATACTTACAATGAGCAGTTCTTC | CASRTGGDTYNEQFF
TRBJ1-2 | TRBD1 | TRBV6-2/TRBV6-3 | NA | TGTGCCAGCAGTGACGGATCGGGACAGGGATCATATGGCTACACCTTC | CASSDGSGQGSYGYTF
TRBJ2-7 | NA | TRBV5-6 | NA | TGTGCCAGCAGCCGGGTGGCAGGTCCCTCCTACGAGCAGTACTTC | CASSRVAGPSYEQYF
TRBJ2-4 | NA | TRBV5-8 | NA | TGTGCCAGCAGCTTGGTTTTGGCGGCAAACATTCAGTACTTC | CASSLVLAANIQYF
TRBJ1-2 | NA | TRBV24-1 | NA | TGTGCCACCAGTGACCTGGACCAGGGCTACACCTTC | CATSDLDQGYTF
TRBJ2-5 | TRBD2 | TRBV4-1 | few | TGCGCCAGCAGCGCCCGACTAGCCCCAAGCCAAGAGACCCAGTACTTC | CASSARLAPSQETQYF
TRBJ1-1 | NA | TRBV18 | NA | TGTGCCAGCTCCCTGACACAGGGCACTGAAGCTTTCTTT | CASSLTQGTEAFF
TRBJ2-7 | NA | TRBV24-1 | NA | TGTGCCACCAGTGATTTGGACAGCAACTACGAGCAGTACTTC | CATSDLDSNYEQYF
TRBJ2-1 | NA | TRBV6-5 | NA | TGTGCCAGCAGGGGCGGGATCTCCTACAATGAGCAGTTCTTC | CASRGGISYNEQFF
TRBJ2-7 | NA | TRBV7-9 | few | TGTGCCAGCACGTCGGCAGGCCCCTACGAGCAGTACTTC | CASTSAGPYEQYF
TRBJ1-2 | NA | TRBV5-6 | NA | TGTGCCAGCAGCCAGGACTGGAGGCACTATGGCTACACCTTC | CASSQDWRHYGYTF
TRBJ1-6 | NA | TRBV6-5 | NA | TGTGCCAGCAGTTACTCAGGTCAGGGCCGGCAGGCCCTCCACTTT | CASSYSGQGRQALHF
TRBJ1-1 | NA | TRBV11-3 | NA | TGTGCCAGCAGCTTAATAGGGTTGCGCACTGAAGCTTTCTTT | CASSLIGLRTEAFF
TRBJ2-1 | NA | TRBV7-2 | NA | TGTGCCAGCAGCACAGCGGGACAGGTGGAACATGAGCAGTTCTTC | CASSTAGQVEHEQFF
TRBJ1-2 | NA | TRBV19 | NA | TGTGCCAGTAGTATAGATAGGACAGTATATGGCTACACCTTC | CASSIDRTVYGYTF
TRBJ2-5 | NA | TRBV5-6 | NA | TGTGCCAGCAGCCAAGGGGGGGGCGGGGAGACCCAGTACTTC | CASSQGGGGETQYF
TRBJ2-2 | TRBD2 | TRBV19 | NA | TGTGCCAGTAGTATATCCGGGACTAGCGGCACCGGGGAGCTGTTTTTT | CASSISGTSGTGELFF
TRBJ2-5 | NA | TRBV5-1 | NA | TGCGCCAGCAGCTCGGGTACAGGGTTGGAGACCCAGTACTTC | CASSSGTGLETQYF
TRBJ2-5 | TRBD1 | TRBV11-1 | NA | TGTGCCAGCAGCTCCGGGACAGGGGACTTGGAGACCCAGTACTTC | CASSSGTGDLETQYF
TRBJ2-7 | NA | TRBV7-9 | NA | TGTGCCAGCAGCTTTAACCTGGGTCGAGGGGAAAACTACGAGCAGTACTTC | CASSFNLGRGENYEQYF
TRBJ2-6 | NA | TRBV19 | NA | TGTGCCAGTAAAAGGGACCCTGGGGCCAACGTCCTGACTTTC | CASKRDPGANVLTF
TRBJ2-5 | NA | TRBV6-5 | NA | TGTGCCAGCAGTTCACCCCGGAGAGAGACCCAGTACTTC | CASSSPRRETQYF
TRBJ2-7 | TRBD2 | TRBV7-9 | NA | TGTGCCAGCAGCTCCGGCTCATCGGCGGGGGTAAACGAGCAGTACTTC | CASSSGSSAGVNEQYF
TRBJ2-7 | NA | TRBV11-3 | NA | TGTGCCAGCAGCTTAGTCAGAGACGAGCAGTACTTC | CASSLVRDEQYF
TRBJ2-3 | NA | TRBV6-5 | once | TGTGCCAGCAGCTCTTCCCGGGGGGCTACAGATACGCAGTATTTT | CASSSSRGATDTQYF
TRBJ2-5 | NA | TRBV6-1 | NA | TGTGCCAGCAGTGAACGGGCCCTCGGCAGGGAGACCCAGTACTTC | CASSERALGRETQYF
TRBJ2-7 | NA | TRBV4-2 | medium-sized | TGTGCCAGCAGCCAAGAACCCACAGGGTCCTTTCGCGAGCAGTACTTC | CASSQEPTGSFREQYF
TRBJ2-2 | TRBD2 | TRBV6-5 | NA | TGTGCCAGCAGTCTAGCGGGAGGAGTCACCGGGGAGCTGTTTTTT | CASSLAGGVTGELFF
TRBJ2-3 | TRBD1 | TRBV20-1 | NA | TGCAGTGCTAGTTATGAGGGGGCGGGCACAGATACGCAGTATTTT | CSASYEGAGTDTQYF
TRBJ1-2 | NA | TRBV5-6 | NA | TGTGCCAGCAGCTTCTCGATAGGAGGGGGACACTATGGCTACACCTTC | CASSFSIGGGHYGYTF
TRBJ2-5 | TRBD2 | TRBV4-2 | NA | TGTGCCAGCAGCCGCGGGGGGGTAGAAGAGACCCAGTACTTC | CASSRGGVEETQYF
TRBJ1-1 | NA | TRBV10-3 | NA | TGTGCCATCAGTCCTTCACTTACGGGCAACACTGAAGCTTTCTTT | CAISPSLTGNTEAFF
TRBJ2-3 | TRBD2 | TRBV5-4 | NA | TGTGCCAGCAGCTCGACTAGCGGGGGCCCTGGTACGCAGTATTTT | CASSSTSGGPGTQYF